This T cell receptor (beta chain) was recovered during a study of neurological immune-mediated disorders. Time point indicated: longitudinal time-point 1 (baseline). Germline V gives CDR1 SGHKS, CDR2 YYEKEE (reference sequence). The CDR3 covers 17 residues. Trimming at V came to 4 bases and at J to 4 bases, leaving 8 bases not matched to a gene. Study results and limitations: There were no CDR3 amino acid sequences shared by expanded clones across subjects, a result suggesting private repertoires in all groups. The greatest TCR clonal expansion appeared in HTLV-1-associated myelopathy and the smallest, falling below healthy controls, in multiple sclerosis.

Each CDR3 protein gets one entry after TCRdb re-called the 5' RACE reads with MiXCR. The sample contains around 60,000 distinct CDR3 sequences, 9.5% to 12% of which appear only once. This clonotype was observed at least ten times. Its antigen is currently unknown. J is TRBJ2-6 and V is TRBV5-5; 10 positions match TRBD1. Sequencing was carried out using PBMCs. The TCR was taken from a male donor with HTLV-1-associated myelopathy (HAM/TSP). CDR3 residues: CASSAGTGVSGANVLTF. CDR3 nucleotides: TGTGCCAGCAGCGCCGGGACAGGGGTTTCCGGGGCCAACGTCCTGACTTTC.